These T cell receptor beta chains were read from a single sample in a study of blood T cells in healthy people across ages. TCRdb used MiXCR to reprocess the 5' RACE reads, holding one entry per CDR3 protein. The sample carries 2 million or so distinct CDR3 sequences, less than 50% recorded once. Input material: blood. The receptors derive from a woman in her thirties or forties in good health. CDR3s include the opening cysteine and the closing phenylalanine or tryptophan. Each record gives: clone size, D gene, J gene, V gene, CDR3 DNA, CDR3 protein. A D gene is named only where the DNA matches it firmly. Expanded clones get a size class; other rows say once, few or many, or leave the size out.

clone size: few; D gene: .; J gene: TRBJ2-3; V gene: TRBV29-1; CDR3 DNA: TGCAGCGTTGAGAGGGTGGGCCCAGATACGCAGTATTTT; CDR3 protein: CSVERVGPDTQYF
clone size: few; D gene: .; J gene: TRBJ2-1; V gene: TRBV27; CDR3 DNA: TGTGCCAGCAGTTCCGACGCTGGTTTCCTGAATGAGCAGTTCTTC; CDR3 protein: CASSSDAGFLNEQFF
clone size: few; D gene: TRBD2; J gene: TRBJ2-5; V gene: TRBV20-1; CDR3 DNA: TGCAGTGCCCGCCGGACTAGCCTCCAAGAGACCCAGTACTTC; CDR3 protein: CSARRTSLQETQYF
clone size: few; D gene: .; J gene: TRBJ2-5; V gene: TRBV6-5; CDR3 DNA: TGTGCCAGCCAACAAGGGGGGCCCCAGTACTTC; CDR3 protein: CASQQGGPQYF
clone size: .; D gene: .; J gene: TRBJ2-1; V gene: TRBV5-6; CDR3 DNA: TGTGCCAGCAGACCCACAGCCTGGGGGGGCCTGTTTGAGCAGTTCTTC; CDR3 protein: CASRPTAWGGLFEQFF
clone size: few; D gene: .; J gene: TRBJ1-2; V gene: TRBV5-1; CDR3 DNA: TGCGCCAGCAGCTTGGAGGGGGGTATTGGCTACACCTTC; CDR3 protein: CASSLEGGIGYTF
clone size: .; D gene: .; J gene: TRBJ1-2; V gene: TRBV7-2; CDR3 DNA: TGTGCCAGCAGCTTAAGTCCCCGGCCGTATGGCTACACCTTC; CDR3 protein: CASSLSPRPYGYTF
clone size: .; D gene: .; J gene: TRBJ1-2; V gene: TRBV6-1; CDR3 DNA: TGTGCCAGCAGTGACACAATTGGCTACACCTTC; CDR3 protein: CASSDTIGYTF
clone size: .; D gene: .; J gene: TRBJ1-2; V gene: TRBV7-9; CDR3 DNA: TGTGCCAGCAGCTTAATCCCCGCCAACTATGGCTACACCTTC; CDR3 protein: CASSLIPANYGYTF
clone size: .; D gene: TRBD1; J gene: TRBJ2-5; V gene: TRBV20-1; CDR3 DNA: TGCAGTGCTCCGGACAGGGTCGGTCAAGAGACCCAGTACTTC; CDR3 protein: CSAPDRVGQETQYF
clone size: .; D gene: .; J gene: TRBJ2-1; V gene: TRBV12-3/TRBV12-4; CDR3 DNA: TGTGCCAGCAGTTATGCCCCCGGTTTGGGCGTTAATGAGCAGTTCTTC; CDR3 protein: CASSYAPGLGVNEQFF
clone size: .; D gene: TRBD1; J gene: TRBJ2-1; V gene: TRBV4-2; CDR3 DNA: TGTGCCAGCAGCCGCGGGACAGGGGAGCCTTACACTGAGCAGTTCTTC; CDR3 protein: CASSRGTGEPYTEQFF
clone size: .; D gene: .; J gene: TRBJ2-1; V gene: TRBV20-1; CDR3 DNA: TGCAGTGCTGATGACAGCCGTAGTGTCGAGCAGTTCTTC; CDR3 protein: CSADDSRSVEQFF
clone size: .; D gene: .; J gene: TRBJ1-2; V gene: TRBV9; CDR3 DNA: TGTGCCAGCAGCGTAGAAGGTTCTGGGGGACCCTATGGCTACACCTTC; CDR3 protein: CASSVEGSGGPYGYTF
clone size: .; D gene: .; J gene: TRBJ2-7; V gene: TRBV28; CDR3 DNA: TGTGCCAGCAGTTTAACCGGGAACTACTACGAGCAGTACTTC; CDR3 protein: CASSLTGNYYEQYF
clone size: .; D gene: .; J gene: TRBJ2-7; V gene: TRBV11-3; CDR3 DNA: TGTGCCAGCAGCTTAGATATTAGGGACGAGCAGTACTTC; CDR3 protein: CASSLDIRDEQYF
clone size: few; D gene: TRBD1; J gene: TRBJ2-7; V gene: TRBV24-1; CDR3 DNA: TGTGCCACCAGTGACTCATCGACAGGGTACGAGCAGTACTTC; CDR3 protein: CATSDSSTGYEQYF
clone size: .; D gene: TRBD2; J gene: TRBJ2-1; V gene: TRBV7-2; CDR3 DNA: TGTGCCAGCAGCGCCCCGGGACTAGCGGGGGGTAACTCCTACAATGAGCAGTTCTTC; CDR3 protein: CASSAPGLAGGNSYNEQFF
clone size: .; D gene: TRBD1; J gene: TRBJ1-1; V gene: TRBV4-1; CDR3 DNA: TGCGCCAGCAGGAACCCGGGACAGGGGGCGTGGGGCACTGAAGCTTTCTTT; CDR3 protein: CASRNPGQGAWGTEAFF
clone size: few; D gene: .; J gene: TRBJ2-7; V gene: TRBV6-5; CDR3 DNA: TGTGCCAGCAGTTCCGGACTTTTGTACTACGAGCAGTACTTC; CDR3 protein: CASSSGLLYYEQYF
clone size: .; D gene: TRBD1; J gene: TRBJ2-7; V gene: TRBV10-3; CDR3 DNA: TGTGCCATCAGTGAGACGGGACAGGGCTACGAGCAGTACTTC; CDR3 protein: CAISETGQGYEQYF
clone size: many; D gene: .; J gene: TRBJ2-7; V gene: TRBV6-6; CDR3 DNA: TGTGCCAGCAGTTACGGAGGGGCCTCCTACGAGCAGTACTTC; CDR3 protein: CASSYGGASYEQYF